The subject of this entry is one T cell receptor (beta chain). Its specificity is not known. Libraries were prepared by immunoSEQ multiplex PCR; TCRdb keeps only in-frame clonotypes and omits some of them. The data hold under 95,000 clones, with about 89% observed a single time. This sample was taken from a study of graft-versus-host responses after intestinal transplantation. The germline V gene has CDR1 LGHNA and CDR2 YNFKEQ. V lost 4 bases, J lost 2 bases, and 5 bases stayed unmatched. The CDR3 contains 15 residues. The chain uses TRBV4-2 and TRBJ2-7; the match to TRBD1 covers 10 bases. This TCR was recovered from a human donor who received an intestinal transplant. Sequencing used unstimulated CD8+ T cells sorted from spleen or lymph node cells, obtained before intestinal transplant. The CDR3 DNA reads as TGTGCCAGCAGCCTTTGGGACAGGGGAACCTACGAGCAGTACTTC. This codes for CASSLWDRGTYEQYF.